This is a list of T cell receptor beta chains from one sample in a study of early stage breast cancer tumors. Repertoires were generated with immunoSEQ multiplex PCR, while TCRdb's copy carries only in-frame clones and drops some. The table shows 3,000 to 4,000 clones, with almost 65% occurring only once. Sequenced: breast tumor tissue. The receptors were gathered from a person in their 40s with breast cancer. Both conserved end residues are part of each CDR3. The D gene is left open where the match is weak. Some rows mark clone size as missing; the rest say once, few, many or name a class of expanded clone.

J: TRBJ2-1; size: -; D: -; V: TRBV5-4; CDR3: CASSLWGVNEQFF; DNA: TGTGCCAGCAGCTTATGGGGGGTGAATGAGCAGTTCTTC
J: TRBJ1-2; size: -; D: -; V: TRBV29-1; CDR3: CSVENREAHYGYTF; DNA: TGCAGCGTTGAAAACAGGGAAGCCCACTATGGCTACACCTTC
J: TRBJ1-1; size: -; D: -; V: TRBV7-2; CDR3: CASSFTMNTEAFF; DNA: TGTGCCAGCAGCTTTACAATGAACACTGAAGCTTTCTTT
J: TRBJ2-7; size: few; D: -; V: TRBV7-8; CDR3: CASSWSGEQYF; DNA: TGTGCCAGCAGCTGGAGCGGCGAGCAGTACTTC
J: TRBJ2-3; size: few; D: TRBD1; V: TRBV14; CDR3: CASSRTGADTQYF; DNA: TGTGCCAGCAGCCGGACAGGGGCAGATACGCAGTATTTT
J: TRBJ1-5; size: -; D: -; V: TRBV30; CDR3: CAWRRGNPQHF; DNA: TGTGCCTGGAGGCGGGGGAACCCCCAGCATTTT
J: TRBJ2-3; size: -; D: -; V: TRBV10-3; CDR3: CAINAGASTDTQYF; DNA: TGTGCCATCAATGCGGGCGCCAGCACAGATACGCAGTATTTT
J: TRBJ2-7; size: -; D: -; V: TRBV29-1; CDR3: CSVVTFSSYEQYF; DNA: TGCAGCGTTGTTACATTTAGCTCCTACGAGCAGTACTTC
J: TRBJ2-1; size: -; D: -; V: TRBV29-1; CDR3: CSVPLGNEQFF; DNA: TGCAGCGTCCCCTTAGGCAATGAGCAGTTCTTC
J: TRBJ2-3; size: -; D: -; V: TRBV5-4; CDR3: CASSFTWGTDTQYF; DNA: TGTGCCAGCAGCTTTACATGGGGCACAGATACGCAGTATTTT
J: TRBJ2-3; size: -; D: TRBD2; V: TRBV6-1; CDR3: CATTRTSGTDTQYF; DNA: TGTGCCACCACCAGGACTAGCGGCACAGATACGCAGTATTTT
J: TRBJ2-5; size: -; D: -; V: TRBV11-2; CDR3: CASSLDWGQETQYF; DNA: TGTGCCAGCAGCTTAGATTGGGGCCAAGAGACCCAGTACTTC
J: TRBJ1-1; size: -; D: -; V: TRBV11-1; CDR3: CASSLERARNTEAFF; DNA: TGTGCCAGCAGCTTAGAACGGGCCAGAAACACTGAAGCTTTCTTT
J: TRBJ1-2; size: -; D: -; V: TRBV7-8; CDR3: CASSPRGGANYGYTF; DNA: TGTGCCAGCAGCCCCCGTGGGGGTGCTAACTATGGCTACACCTTC
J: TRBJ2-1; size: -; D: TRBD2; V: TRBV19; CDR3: CASRVAGGPVYEQFF; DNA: TGTGCCAGTAGGGTAGCGGGAGGGCCGGTGTATGAGCAGTTCTTC
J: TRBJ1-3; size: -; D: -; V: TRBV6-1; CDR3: CASSESIIGNTIYF; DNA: TGTGCCAGCAGTGAATCCATAATTGGAAACACCATATATTTT
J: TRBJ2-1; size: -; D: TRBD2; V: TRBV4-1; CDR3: CASSREREGPNEQFF; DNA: TGCGCCAGCAGCCGAGAGCGGGAGGGCCCCAATGAGCAGTTCTTC
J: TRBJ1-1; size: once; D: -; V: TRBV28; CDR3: CASSLSGGAEAFF; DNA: TGTGCCAGCAGTTTAAGCGGGGGGGCAGAAGCTTTCTTT
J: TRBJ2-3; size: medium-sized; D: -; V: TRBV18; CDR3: CASSTGTTDTQYF; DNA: TGTGCCAGCTCAACGGGGACAACAGATACGCAGTATTTT
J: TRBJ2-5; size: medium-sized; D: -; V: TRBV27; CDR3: CASSSRQETQYF; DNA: TGTGCCAGCAGTTCCAGACAAGAGACCCAGTACTTC